This is a list of T cell receptor beta chains from one sample in a study of OX40 agonist ivuxolimab in advanced cancers. The table came from immunoSEQ multiplex PCR; TCRdb's copy has only in-frame clones and leaves some out. This sample has around 79,000 clones; roughly 90% occur once, and the top ten carry less than 0.9%. Sequences were derived from CD4+ or CD8+ T cells sorted from blood, sampled in a trial of the OX40 agonist ivuxolimab. Source of these receptors: an adult with an advanced solid tumor such as melanoma, head and neck, liver or kidney cancer. The CDR3 runs from the conserved cysteine through the conserved F or W. A D gene is named only where the DNA matches it firmly. Rows give clone size only sometimes, using once, few, many, or a class for an expanded clone.

j_call: TRBJ2-5; v_call: TRBV29-1; clone_size: -; d_call: TRBD1; cdr3_nt: TGCAGCGCTCGGACAGGGGGGGAGACCCAGTACTTC; cdr3_aa: CSARTGGETQYF
j_call: TRBJ2-5; v_call: TRBV6-6; clone_size: once; d_call: -; cdr3_nt: TGTGCCAGCAGCCTAGGAGAGACCCAGTACTTC; cdr3_aa: CASSLGETQYF
j_call: TRBJ2-7; v_call: TRBV30; clone_size: -; d_call: -; cdr3_nt: TGTGCCTGGAGCCGCGCCTACGAGCAGTACTTC; cdr3_aa: CAWSRAYEQYF
j_call: TRBJ1-3; v_call: TRBV5-6; clone_size: -; d_call: TRBD1; cdr3_nt: TGTGCCAGCAGCCGACCAACGGGACAGGGAAACACCATATATTTT; cdr3_aa: CASSRPTGQGNTIYF
j_call: TRBJ1-1; v_call: TRBV10-2; clone_size: -; d_call: TRBD1; cdr3_nt: TGCGCCAGCAGCGGGACAGGGGTGAACACTGAAGCTTTCTTT; cdr3_aa: CASSGTGVNTEAFF
j_call: TRBJ1-5; v_call: TRBV5-6; clone_size: -; d_call: TRBD1; cdr3_nt: TGTGCCAGCAGCAGAGACAGGGTAACTCAGCCCCAGCATTTT; cdr3_aa: CASSRDRVTQPQHF
j_call: TRBJ1-1; v_call: TRBV29-1; clone_size: -; d_call: -; cdr3_nt: TGCAGCGTTGGGGGGCCGGTCGCTGAAGCTTTCTTT; cdr3_aa: CSVGGPVAEAFF
j_call: TRBJ2-3; v_call: TRBV10-3; clone_size: -; d_call: -; cdr3_nt: TGTGCCATCAGTGAGGCAGGCGGGAGCACAGATACGCAGTATTTT; cdr3_aa: CAISEAGGSTDTQYF
j_call: TRBJ2-5; v_call: TRBV9; clone_size: once; d_call: TRBD1; cdr3_nt: TGTGCCAGCAGCGGGGGGACAGGGATCTCGGGAGAGACCCAGTACTTC; cdr3_aa: CASSGGTGISGETQYF
j_call: TRBJ1-5; v_call: TRBV2; clone_size: -; d_call: -; cdr3_nt: TGTGCCAGCGAGTTAGACAGTAATCAGCCCCAGCATTTT; cdr3_aa: CASELDSNQPQHF
j_call: TRBJ2-3; v_call: TRBV18; clone_size: -; d_call: -; cdr3_nt: TGTGCCAGCTCACGGGACGGGCCGCCGGATACGCAGTATTTT; cdr3_aa: CASSRDGPPDTQYF
j_call: TRBJ2-7; v_call: TRBV6-1; clone_size: -; d_call: -; cdr3_nt: TGTGCCAGCAGTGGGAGGGACAAAACCTACGAGCAGTACTTC; cdr3_aa: CASSGRDKTYEQYF
j_call: TRBJ1-4; v_call: TRBV28; clone_size: once; d_call: TRBD1; cdr3_nt: TGTGCCAGCAGTGGACCGGGACAGGGGGATGAAAAACTGTTTTTT; cdr3_aa: CASSGPGQGDEKLFF
j_call: TRBJ2-3; v_call: TRBV4-2; clone_size: -; d_call: TRBD2; cdr3_nt: TGTGCCAGCAGCCAAGAAGCGGGGGGCGGCACAGATACGCAGTATTTT; cdr3_aa: CASSQEAGGGTDTQYF
j_call: TRBJ1-3; v_call: TRBV5-1; clone_size: -; d_call: TRBD1; cdr3_nt: TGCGCCAGCAGCCGGGAGGCCAGGGGGCCTGGAAACACCATATATTTT; cdr3_aa: CASSREARGPGNTIYF
j_call: TRBJ1-1; v_call: TRBV9; clone_size: -; d_call: TRBD1; cdr3_nt: TGTGCCAGCAGTCGCCAGACGGCAGGGGGAGGGAACACTGAAGCTTTCTTT; cdr3_aa: CASSRQTAGGGNTEAFF
j_call: TRBJ1-2; v_call: TRBV2; clone_size: -; d_call: TRBD1; cdr3_nt: TGTGCCAGCAGGTTAACAGGGGGTGGCTACACCTTC; cdr3_aa: CASRLTGGGYTF
j_call: TRBJ2-5; v_call: TRBV25-1; clone_size: -; d_call: -; cdr3_nt: TGTGCCAGCAGTGAATATGGCGCGGGGAGAGAGACCCAGTACTTC; cdr3_aa: CASSEYGAGRETQYF
j_call: TRBJ1-1; v_call: TRBV20-1; clone_size: once; d_call: -; cdr3_nt: TGCAGTGCAGGGACGGGGGCTGAAGCTTTCTTT; cdr3_aa: CSAGTGAEAFF
j_call: TRBJ2-2; v_call: TRBV5-1; clone_size: -; d_call: TRBD2; cdr3_nt: TGCGCCAGCAGCTTCGGACTAGCGGAGAACACCGGGGAGCTGTTTTTT; cdr3_aa: CASSFGLAENTGELFF
j_call: TRBJ1-4; v_call: TRBV28; clone_size: -; d_call: -; cdr3_nt: TGTGCCAGCGCCTTGTTGGGCGAAAAACTGTTTTTT; cdr3_aa: CASALLGEKLFF
j_call: TRBJ1-2; v_call: TRBV27; clone_size: -; d_call: TRBD1; cdr3_nt: TGTGCCAGCAGTGAAGACAGGGGACTTGGCTACACCTTC; cdr3_aa: CASSEDRGLGYTF
j_call: TRBJ2-1; v_call: TRBV7-3; clone_size: -; d_call: TRBD2; cdr3_nt: TGTGCCAGCAGCCCTCGGGCGGGGGACTACAATGAGCAGTTCTTC; cdr3_aa: CASSPRAGDYNEQFF
j_call: TRBJ2-3; v_call: TRBV5-6; clone_size: -; d_call: TRBD1; cdr3_nt: TGTGCCAGCAGCTCGGCAGGGGGCAGCACAGATACGCAGTATTTT; cdr3_aa: CASSSAGGSTDTQYF
j_call: TRBJ1-2; v_call: TRBV6-1; clone_size: -; d_call: -; cdr3_nt: TGTGCCAGCAGTGGCAGGGTAGAGAATGGCTACACCTTC; cdr3_aa: CASSGRVENGYTF
j_call: TRBJ2-1; v_call: TRBV7-9; clone_size: once; d_call: -; cdr3_nt: TGTGCCAGCAGCCCATCGGTTGGGCAGTTCTTC; cdr3_aa: CASSPSVGQFF
j_call: TRBJ2-5; v_call: TRBV6-5; clone_size: -; d_call: -; cdr3_nt: TGTGCCAGCAGTTATGGCGGGCGAGAGACCCAGTACTTC; cdr3_aa: CASSYGGRETQYF
j_call: TRBJ1-2; v_call: TRBV7-2; clone_size: once; d_call: -; cdr3_nt: TGTGCCAGCAGCCAAATTACAGGGCAGGGGGGCTACACCTTC; cdr3_aa: CASSQITGQGGYTF
j_call: TRBJ1-2; v_call: TRBV4-1; clone_size: -; d_call: -; cdr3_nt: TGCGCCAGCAGCGAGTGGACAGTAGCTAACTATGGCTACACCTTC; cdr3_aa: CASSEWTVANYGYTF
j_call: TRBJ1-2; v_call: TRBV5-6; clone_size: few; d_call: -; cdr3_nt: TGTGCCAGCAGCTTGGCCCTTGACATAGCTAACTATGGCTACACCTTC; cdr3_aa: CASSLALDIANYGYTF
j_call: TRBJ1-5; v_call: TRBV7-9; clone_size: -; d_call: -; cdr3_nt: TGTGCCAGCAGCTTAGGGGCCGGGTTGGGTCAGCCCCAGCATTTT; cdr3_aa: CASSLGAGLGQPQHF
j_call: TRBJ1-5; v_call: TRBV28; clone_size: few; d_call: -; cdr3_nt: TGTGCCAGCACCCGCGGGGCAGCTCCTACTAGCAATCAGCCCCAGCATTTT; cdr3_aa: CASTRGAAPTSNQPQHF
j_call: TRBJ2-4; v_call: TRBV5-1; clone_size: once; d_call: -; cdr3_nt: TGCGCCAGCAGCTTGGACATACCGGCGGGCATTCAGTACTTC; cdr3_aa: CASSLDIPAGIQYF
j_call: TRBJ2-1; v_call: TRBV9; clone_size: -; d_call: -; cdr3_nt: TGTGCCAGCAGCGTAGAAATTTCGAATGAGCAGTTCTTC; cdr3_aa: CASSVEISNEQFF
j_call: TRBJ2-3; v_call: TRBV5-6; clone_size: -; d_call: -; cdr3_nt: TGTGCCAGCAGCCACGGGGATACGCAGTATTTT; cdr3_aa: CASSHGDTQYF
j_call: TRBJ2-2; v_call: TRBV11-2; clone_size: -; d_call: -; cdr3_nt: TGTGCCAGCAGCTTAGGGTCGTTGGGGCGGAGCACCGGGGAGCTGTTTTTT; cdr3_aa: CASSLGSLGRSTGELFF
j_call: TRBJ2-2; v_call: TRBV29-1; clone_size: -; d_call: -; cdr3_nt: TGCAGCGTTGATGGATGGGGGACCGGGGAGCTGTTTTTT; cdr3_aa: CSVDGWGTGELFF
j_call: TRBJ2-2; v_call: TRBV5-1; clone_size: -; d_call: TRBD2; cdr3_nt: TGCGCCAGCAGCCGTAGCGGGGAGGGGACCGGGGAGCTGTTTTTT; cdr3_aa: CASSRSGEGTGELFF
j_call: TRBJ2-7; v_call: TRBV5-1; clone_size: once; d_call: -; cdr3_nt: TGCGCCAGCAGCACGGGACACTCTCTAGAGCAGTACTTC; cdr3_aa: CASSTGHSLEQYF
j_call: TRBJ1-2; v_call: TRBV5-1; clone_size: few; d_call: -; cdr3_nt: TGCGCCAGCTCAACCGGGACACAACCTTCATCCGAGGCCTTC; cdr3_aa: CASSTGTQPSSEAF
j_call: TRBJ1-2; v_call: TRBV2; clone_size: -; d_call: -; cdr3_nt: TGTGCCAGCAGTGTATCAGCGGTGGGCTACACCTTC; cdr3_aa: CASSVSAVGYTF
j_call: TRBJ2-7; v_call: TRBV5-1; clone_size: -; d_call: -; cdr3_nt: TGCGCCAGCAGCTTGGTGGGAGCCTACTACGAGCAGTACTTC; cdr3_aa: CASSLVGAYYEQYF
j_call: TRBJ1-4; v_call: TRBV2; clone_size: -; d_call: -; cdr3_nt: TGTGCCAGCCTCCTGGGTGAAAAACTGTTTTTT; cdr3_aa: CASLLGEKLFF
j_call: TRBJ2-3; v_call: TRBV5-4; clone_size: -; d_call: -; cdr3_nt: TGTGCCAGCAGCTTTATGGCGGGATGGGGCACAGATACGCAGTATTTT; cdr3_aa: CASSFMAGWGTDTQYF